This T cell receptor beta chain stems from a study of neurological immune-mediated disorders. Each CDR3 protein is one row after TCRdb ran MiXCR on the 5' RACE reads. The table includes about 87,000 distinct CDR3 sequences, under 4.5% detected once. Trimming took off 3 bases at V and 3 bases at J, with 12 bases between the two ends. Germline V CDR1 and CDR2: SGHRS, YFSETQ. This CDR3 is built from 15 residues. This clonotype was observed many times. The origin of this receptor is a woman between 45 and 65 years old with multiple sclerosis. Sequenced sample: PBMCs. V is TRBV5-1 and J is TRBJ2-2; perhaps TRBD2 as D (6 bases). The CDR3 loop is CASSWRDGHTGELFF. The CDR3 nucleotides are TGCGCCAGCAGCTGGAGGGACGGACACACCGGGGAGCTGTTTTTT.